This passage covers 18 T cell receptor beta chains from one sample sequenced in a study of spatial heterogeneity in lung cancer. Notes on the study in general: It was found that expanded intratumoral alpha and beta TCR counts tracked tumor mutation counts.

TCRdb re-derived calls from the 5' RACE reads in MiXCR, one entry per CDR3 protein. The repertoire holds 7,500 to 8,000 distinct CDR3 sequences, with around 7% as singletons. Antigens for these TCRs are unknown. The time point here: sample taken at primary tumor resection. The source material was lung tumor tissue, sampled at surgery. Receptor source: a female donor with early-stage non-small cell lung cancer.

V gene TRBV5-1 combines with J gene TRBJ2-3; 9 bases agree with TRBD2. V lost 0 bases and J lost 6; bases outside the gene matches: 8. Germline V lookup: CDR1 SGHRS, CDR2 YFSETQ. The CDR3 covers 16 residues. In DNA, the CDR3 is TGCGCCAGCAGCTTGGTCGGTAGCGGGAGTTGGGATACGCAGTATTTT. Protein sequence: CASSLVGSGSWDTQYF.

At least ten counts were recorded for this clonotype. CDR3 in DNA: TGTGCCAGCAGCCGGGACAACTCCTACGAGCAGTACTTC. Amino acids: CASSRDNSYEQYF. The genes are TRBV11-2 and TRBJ2-7; possibly TRBD1 for D (6 bases). The ends were cut back, 5 bases at V and 0 bases at J, with 8 bases in the middle. CDR1 is SGHAT, CDR2 FQNNGV, per germline. CDR3 length: 13 amino acids.

The chain combines TRBV5-6 with TRBJ2-7, with TRBD1 matching over 8 bases. The CDR3 runs 14 residues. Germline-derived CDR1 and CDR2 are SGHDT and YYEEEE. J was trimmed by 4 bases and V by 0 bases; bases with no gene match: 3. In nucleotides, the CDR3 is TGTGCCAGCAGCTTGGGCCAGGGGGCGTACGAGCAGTACTTC. It is translated as CASSLGQGAYEQYF.

This clonotype appeared many times. The chain is built from TRBV7-9 and TRBJ2-2, with 14 nucleotides matching TRBD2. Trimming took 5 bases from V and 4 from J; bases not matched to a gene: 3. CDR1 and CDR2 from the germline V gene are SEHNR and FQNEAQ (reference sequence). This CDR3 spans 16 amino acids. CDR3 in DNA: TGTGCCAGCAGCCCAGGACTAGCGGGAGGCACCGGGGAGCTGTTTTTT. It codes for CASSPGLAGGTGELFF. Complete variable domain (other parts from reference TRBV7-9 and TRBJ2-2): DTGVSQNPRHKITKRGQNVTFRCDPISEHNRLYWYRQTLGQGPEFLTYFQNEAQLEKSRLLSDRFSAERPKGSFSTLEIQRTEQGDSAMYLCASSPGLAGGTGELFFGEGSRLTVL.

This clonotype was counted between two and nine times. This may be a read error: a much more frequent sequence differs by one nucleotide. The rearrangement links TRBV4-1 to TRBJ2-2; 7 bases fit TRBD1. The CDR3 totals 16 residues. Germline V gives CDR1 MGHRA, CDR2 YSYEKL. CDR3 residues: CVSSQGTVRETGELFF. Here the CDR3 DNA reads TGCGTCAGCAGCCAAGGGACAGTCAGAGAAACCGGGGAGCTGTTTTTT.

Relative to its sample, this clonotype is medium-sized. The chain uses TRBV11-2 and TRBJ2-3, with D possibly TRBD2 on 5 matching bases. Trimming pared 4 bases from V and 1 base from J, leaving 12 bases between. The CDR3 spans 15 residues. Per the germline V gene, CDR1 is SGHAT and CDR2 is FQNNGV. The CDR3 loop reads CASSYLSGRTDTQYF. CDR3 nucleotides: TGTGCCAGCAGCTACTTAAGCGGTCGCACAGATACGCAGTATTTT.

Many counts were recorded for this clonotype. This chain joins TRBV6-5 and TRBJ2-2; possible D gene TRBD1, 5 bases. V was trimmed by 6 bases and J by 3 bases, leaving 14 bases between them. Looked up from germline, CDR1 is MNHEY and CDR2 is SVGAGI. CDR3 length equals 15 residues. CDR3 in amino acids: CASSLDKRDTGELFF. In nucleotides, the CDR3 is TGTGCCAGCAGCCTGGACAAACGGGACACCGGGGAGCTGTTTTTT.

By share of the sample, this clonotype is medium-sized (0.01 to 0.1%). The rearrangement uses TRBV6-6 and TRBJ1-5; D gene uncertain. The germline gives CDR1 MNHNY, CDR2 SVGAGI (reference sequence). The V and J ends lost 0 bases and 5 bases respectively, with 11 bases between them. This CDR3 spans 15 amino acids. The DNA of the CDR3 is TGTGCCAGCAGTTACTCAGTTCGGGAGTATCAGCCCCAGCATTTT. Protein sequence: CASSYSVREYQPQHF.

This clonotype was observed many times. J is TRBJ1-5 and V is TRBV28, with 7 bases aligning to TRBD1. CDR3 length equals 15 residues. Germline CDR1 and CDR2: MDHEN and SYDVKM. With V trimmed by 5 bases and J by 7 bases, 11 bases remained unmatched. The CDR3 DNA reads as TGTGCCAGCAGTCAGGGTCAACAGGGGCACCAGCCCCAGCATTTT. It translates to CASSQGQQGHQPQHF.

This clonotype occurred many times. The CDR3 protein is CASSLAGSGNEQFF. DNA for the CDR3: TGTGCCAGCAGCTTAGCCGGTTCGGGCAATGAGCAGTTCTTC. The chain is built from TRBV7-9 and TRBJ2-1, with D unresolved. The CDR3 runs to 14 residues. Germline V gene sequence: CDR1 SEHNR, CDR2 FQNEAQ (reference sequence). Deletions cut 0 bases from V and 6 bases from J, with 9 bases between.

This clonotype counts as medium-sized. J is TRBJ1-1 and V is TRBV20-1, with 8 positions matching TRBD1. The CDR3 runs 13 residues. Germline assignment: CDR1 DFQATT and CDR2 SNEGSKA (reference sequence). With 6 bases clipped from V and 0 bases from J, the junction kept 3 bases outside the gene matches. The CDR3 here is CSADRGLNTEAFF. For the CDR3, the DNA is TGCAGTGCCGACAGGGGCCTGAACACTGAAGCTTTCTTT.

By share, this clonotype ranks as medium-sized. The rearrangement links TRBV7-9 to TRBJ2-7, with 11 bases matching TRBD2. Germline CDR1 and CDR2: SEHNR and FQNEAQ (reference sequence). This CDR3 is built from 15 residues. V was clipped by 5 bases and J by 1 base; unmatched bases: 4. The CDR3 loop reads CASSPGTSGSYEQYF. For the CDR3, the DNA is TGTGCCAGCAGCCCCGGGACTAGCGGTTCCTACGAGCAGTACTTC. The full variable domain, completed using reference TRBV7-9 and TRBJ2-7, is DTGVSQNPRHKITKRGQNVTFRCDPISEHNRLYWYRQTLGQGPEFLTYFQNEAQLEKSRLLSDRFSAERPKGSFSTLEIQRTEQGDSAMYLCASSPGTSGSYEQYFGPGTRLTVT.

In this sample, this clonotype turned up many times. The rearrangement joins TRBV7-3 to TRBJ2-5; 11 nucleotides align to TRBD2. The CDR3 spans 14 residues. Trimming took 6 bases from V and 5 from J; bases not matched to a gene: 5. From germline, CDR1 is SGHTA and CDR2 FQGTGA. CDR3 sequence: CASSLAGGPETQYF. The CDR3 DNA follows: TGTGCCAGCAGTTTAGCGGGAGGGCCGGAGACCCAGTACTTC.

The rearrangement links TRBV20-1 to TRBJ2-1; TRBD2 matches 11 bases. V shed 0 bases, J shed 7 bases, and the junction held 11 bases outside the gene matches. Looked up from germline, CDR1 is DFQATT and CDR2 is SNEGSKA (reference sequence). The CDR3 runs 17 residues. CDR3 region: CSARDPVGLADGNEQFF. CDR3 nucleotides: TGCAGTGCTAGAGACCCGGTGGGACTAGCGGATGGGAATGAGCAGTTCTTC.

This clonotype came up many times. The rearrangement uses TRBV14 and TRBJ2-5, with unresolved D. CDR1 and CDR2 (germline): SGHDN, FVKESK. Deletions cut 4 bases from V and 4 bases from J, with 10 bases between. CDR3 length equals 13 residues. This CDR3 reads CASSRAPRETQYF. CDR3 nucleotide sequence: TGTGCCAGCAGCCGCGCCCCTCGAGAGACCCAGTACTTC.

Sample share makes this clonotype medium-sized. This chain uses TRBV3-1 with TRBJ2-1; D remains unclear. The V end was cut by 1 base, the J end by 6 bases, with 10 bases between. CDR1 is LGHDT and CDR2 is YNNKEL in the germline V gene (reference sequence). The CDR3 extends over 14 amino acids. Here the CDR3 DNA reads TGTGCCAGCAGCCAAGTCCCAGCCTCCAATGAGCAGTTCTTC. Encoded protein: CASSQVPASNEQFF.

As for this clonotype: Mismatch with germline at one junction end may stem from a read error. V is TRBV6-5 and J is TRBJ1-4, with a possible D match to TRBD1 (6 bases). The CDR3 is made up of 14 amino acids. Per germline, CDR1 MNHEY and CDR2 SVGAGI. The CDR3 nucleotides are TGTGCCAGCATGCGGCGGGGGCCTAACGAAAAACTGTTTTTT. It codes for CASMRRGPNEKLFF.

By share of the sample, this clonotype is medium-sized. This chain connects TRBV5-1 to TRBJ2-5, with 7 bases identical to TRBD2. Trimming cost V 4 bases and J 3 bases; bases outside gene matches: 6. CDR3 length: 14 amino acids. Germline V gives CDR1 SGHRS, CDR2 YFSETQ. DNA of the CDR3: TGCGCCAGCAGCGGGTCCGGGACTAAAGAGACCCAGTACTTC. Protein sequence: CASSGSGTKETQYF. Full variable domain (outside the CDR3, taken from reference TRBV5-1 and TRBJ2-5): KAGVTQTPRYLIKTRGQQVTLSCSPISGHRSVSWYQQTPGQGLQFLFEYFSETQRNKGNFPGRFSGRQFSNSRSEMNVSTLELGDSALYLCASSGSGTKETQYFGPGTRLLVL.